The 9 T cell receptor beta chains in this list originate from one sample, sequenced in a study of T cell changes during pregnancy in multiple sclerosis. TCRdb's table, derived via immunoSEQ multiplex PCR, lists solely in-frame clones and lacks some. In the table there are tens of thousands of clones, 88% of which are singletons. Material: CD4+ T cells from peripheral blood mononuclear cells, obtained in the second trimester of pregnancy. The source of these receptors is a female donor with multiple sclerosis, enrolled in a pregnancy study.

A few counts support this clone. The chain uses TRBV5-1 and TRBJ2-6, with 12 positions matching TRBD2. Germline CDR1 is SGHRS and CDR2 is YFSETQ. The CDR3 runs to 20 residues. The J segment lost 1 base and the V segment lost 3 bases, leaving 11 bases of the junction unmatched. CDR3 in amino acids: CASSSGRTSGTSSGANVLTF. Here the CDR3 DNA reads TGCGCCAGCAGCTCAGGAAGGACTAGCGGGACTTCATCTGGGGCCAACGTCCTGACTTTC.

The chain combines TRBV28 with TRBJ1-5; maybe TRBD1 (5 bases). The CDR3 covers 15 residues. Germline V gene sequence: CDR1 MDHEN, CDR2 SYDVKM. Trimming cost V 2 bases and J 2 bases, with 10 bases left between them. CDR3 coding DNA: TGTGCCAGCAGTTTAACGGGGGTGGGCAATCAGCCCCAGCATTTT. As protein: CASSLTGVGNQPQHF. The full variable domain, completed using reference TRBV28 and TRBJ1-5, is DVKVTQSSRYLVKRTGEKVFLECVQDMDHENMFWYRQDPGLGLRLIYFSYDVKMKEKGDIPEGYSVSREKKERFSLILESASTNQTSMYLCASSLTGVGNQPQHFGDGTRLSIL.

The gene calls are TRBV6-5 and TRBJ1-1; tentative D call: TRBD1 (5 bases). Germline-derived CDR1 and CDR2 are MNHEY and SVGAGI. This CDR3 has 15 amino acids. The V and J ends lost 5 bases and 3 bases respectively, with 16 bases between them. The CDR3: CASSPGDLRDTEAFF. In nucleotides, the CDR3 is TGTGCCAGCAGTCCGGGGGACCTTAGGGACACTGAAGCTTTCTTT.

The chain uses TRBV19 and TRBJ2-2; D may be TRBD1 (6 bases). Germline CDR1 LNHDA, CDR2 SQIVND (reference sequence). Trimming cost V 6 bases and J 1 base, with 9 bases left between them. The CDR3 has 14 amino acids. This CDR3 is CASRSQGNTGELFF. The DNA for the CDR3 is TGTGCCAGTAGATCACAGGGGAACACCGGGGAGCTGTTTTTT.

This sequence joins TRBV15 and TRBJ1-1, with D perhaps matching TRBD1 (5 bases). There are 16 residues in the CDR3. Per germline, CDR1 LNHNV and CDR2 YYDKDF (reference sequence). V was clipped by 0 bases and J by 3 bases, with 14 bases between them. CDR3 in amino acids: CATSRDRGGGDTEAFF. CDR3 DNA sequence: TGTGCCACCAGCAGAGATCGGGGGGGTGGGGACACTGAAGCTTTCTTT.

The chain combines TRBV11-1 with TRBJ2-7; tentative D call: TRBD2 (5 bases). Germline lookup yields CDR1 SGHAT and CDR2 FQDESV (reference sequence). This CDR3 is 13 amino acids long. With 6 bases removed from V and 2 bases from J, the gap between germline ends came to 11 bases. The CDR3 coding sequence is TGTGCCAGCAGTCAGACCGGGGCCTACGAGCAGTACTTC. It yields the protein CASSQTGAYEQYF.

V gene TRBV28 combines with J gene TRBJ2-7, with a tentative D call TRBD1 (6 bases). The V and J ends lost 6 bases and 0 bases respectively, with 15 bases between them. The CDR3 covers 15 residues. Germline CDR1 reads MDHEN; CDR2 reads SYDVKM. Here the CDR3 DNA reads TGTGCCAGCAGCCTACAGGGTACAAGCTCCTACGAGCAGTACTTC. It specifies CASSLQGTSSYEQYF.

A note on this clone: Sequence at one end of the junction differs from germline and may be a read error. The chain links TRBV20-1 to TRBJ2-3, with 8 bases that match TRBD2. Germline assignment: CDR1 DFQATT and CDR2 SNEGSKA (reference sequence). The CDR3 is 11 residues long. In DNA, the CDR3 is TGCAGTGCGAACGGGGGCGGGAGGTCCCGTTTT. Translated: CSANGGGRSRF.

The rearrangement joins TRBV6-1 to TRBJ2-2, with TRBD1 as a possible D gene (6 bases). Looked up from germline, CDR1 is MNHNS and CDR2 is SASEGT. The germline V and J ends were trimmed by 4 bases and 7 bases, with 16 bases remaining between them. The CDR3 loop spans 15 amino acids. CDR3 bases: TGTGCCAGCAGTGCCCGACTCCTAGGGGGCGGGGAGCTGTTTTTT. Encoded protein: CASSARLLGGGELFF.